What follows are 19 T cell receptor beta chains derived from one specimen sequenced in a study of cytomegalovirus exposure and HLA in healthy donors. The PCR used 60 Vbeta and 13 Jbeta primers. The method was immunoSEQ multiplex PCR; TCRdb's version includes in-frame clones alone and lacks a portion of them. The repertoire holds 80,000 or so clones, with around 70% as singletons. Sequencing was done on a sample of PBMCs. The receptor set was obtained from a young man in good health and CMV-seropositive.

This chain connects TRBV25-1 to TRBJ1-1, with unresolved D. Per the germline V gene, CDR1 is MGHDK and CDR2 is SYGVNS. V lost 8 bases and J lost 5, with 9 bases in between. This CDR3 is 11 amino acids long. The CDR3 here is CASEMRTEAFF. The DNA for the CDR3 is TGTGCCAGCGAAATGAGGACTGAAGCTTTCTTT.

The chain uses TRBV19 and TRBJ2-5; 10 bases are a match to TRBD2. Germline CDR1 and CDR2: LNHDA and SQIVND (reference sequence). The length of the CDR3 is 15 residues. V lost 5 bases and J lost 4; bases outside the gene matches: 7. The CDR3 nucleotides read TGTGCCAGTAGTGAGCTAGCGGGAGTCTCAGAGACCCAGTACTTC. Translated, it gives CASSELAGVSETQYF.

The chain combines TRBV6-5 with TRBJ2-2; the match to TRBD2 covers 10 bases. Germline V lookup: CDR1 MNHEY, CDR2 SVGAGI. Unmatched junction bases numbered 7, after V lost 6 bases and J lost 6 bases. This CDR3 has 15 residues. The CDR3 DNA follows: TGTGCCAGCAGCTTAGGGACTAGCGAGTCCGGGGAGCTGTTTTTT. It encodes CASSLGTSESGELFF.

V is TRBV27 and J is TRBJ2-7; TRBD1 matches at 7 bases. V trimming: 3 bases; J trimming: 0 bases; junction bases outside the gene matches: 2. There are 14 residues in the CDR3. From germline, CDR1 is MNHEY and CDR2 SMNVEV (reference sequence). The CDR3 sequence is CASSLNRGSYEQYF. CDR3 DNA sequence: TGTGCCAGCAGTTTGAACAGGGGCTCCTACGAGCAGTACTTC.

The table lists this clone with a few counts. The genes are TRBV9 and TRBJ2-7; perhaps TRBD2 as D (7 bases). CDR3 length equals 13 residues. The V gene lost 0 bases and the J gene lost 6 bases, with 10 bases spanning the gap. The germline V gene encodes CDR1 SGDLS and CDR2 YYNGEE. CDR3: CASSVEGGSEQYF. In DNA, the CDR3 is TGTGCCAGCAGCGTAGAGGGGGGGAGCGAGCAGTACTTC.

This chain uses TRBV5-1 with TRBJ2-2, with TRBD2 identical over 7 bases. Per germline, CDR1 SGHRS and CDR2 YFSETQ. The CDR3 totals 15 residues. V dropped 4 bases and J dropped 2; count of bases not matched to a gene: 5. Here the CDR3 reads CASSREASNTGELFF. In DNA form, the CDR3 reads TGCGCCAGCAGCCGGGAGGCGAGTAACACCGGGGAGCTGTTTTTT.

J is TRBJ2-2 and V is TRBV29-1, with D tentatively TRBD2 (6 bases). Germline CDR1 is SQVTM and CDR2 is ANQGSEA. The CDR3 has 15 amino acids. Trimming left V 0 bases short and J 1 base short, with 9 bases between. In nucleotides, the CDR3 is TGCAGCGTTGAAGATCGGCGGGAGAACACCGGGGAGCTGTTTTTT. It codes for CSVEDRRENTGELFF.

V and J are TRBV21-1 and TRBJ2-6; TRBD2, the table's D call, was not compared with the DNA. TRBV21-1 is shown as a pseudogene. CDR3 size: 18 residues. This CDR3 is CASSTPTKLSSGANVLTF. CDR3 DNA sequence: TGTGCCAGCAGCACCCCCACCAAACTTAGCTCTGGGGCCAACGTCCTGACTTTC.

V usage is TRBV5-4 and J usage is TRBJ2-7, with D possibly matching TRBD1 (5 bases). V was trimmed by 7 bases and J by 2 bases, leaving 10 bases between them. Germline loops: CDR1 SGHNT, CDR2 YYREEE (reference sequence). This CDR3 is built from 12 residues. CDR3 in DNA: TGTGCCAGCGCGACAGATACCTACGAGCAGTACTTC. It codes for CASATDTYEQYF.

The J gene is TRBJ2-5, the V gene TRBV7-9; D ambiguous. The ends were cut back, 5 bases at V and 5 bases at J, with 9 bases in the middle. The CDR3 is 12 residues long. Germline V gives CDR1 SEHNR, CDR2 FQNEAQ (reference sequence). Written as DNA, the CDR3 is TGTGCCAGCAGCCGACACGGCGAGACCCAGTACTTC. Residues: CASSRHGETQYF.

The chain combines TRBV5-1 with TRBJ2-2; TRBD2 matches 8 bases. V trimming: 0 bases; J trimming: 4 bases; junction bases outside the gene matches: 8. Per germline, CDR1 SGHRS and CDR2 YFSETQ. The CDR3 contains 17 residues. The DNA of the CDR3 is TGCGCCAGCAGCTTGGAGTGGAGCGGGGGTTCCACCGGGGAGCTGTTTTTT. It yields the protein CASSLEWSGGSTGELFF.

The chain carries TRBV10-2 and TRBJ2-7; 10 bases match TRBD2. This CDR3 is built from 13 residues. V was pared by 9 bases and J by 4 bases, with 6 bases of the junction left unmatched. Germline V gives CDR1 WSHSY, CDR2 SAAADI. CDR3 nucleotide sequence: TGCGCCAGTCAGCGGGAGGGCCTTTACGAGCAGTACTTC. Its translation is CASQREGLYEQYF.

The sample holds one count of this clone. The chain links TRBV7-9 to TRBJ1-2; D unclear. Germline V gene data show CDR1 as SEHNR and CDR2 as FQNEAQ (reference sequence). Trimming took 4 bases from V and 0 from J, leaving 9 bases between them. There are 14 residues in the CDR3. CDR3 sequence reads: CASSSTLTNYGYTF. DNA of the CDR3: TGTGCCAGCAGCTCGACACTGACTAACTATGGCTACACCTTC.

This chain connects TRBV4-2 to TRBJ2-7, with D possibly being TRBD2 (6 bases). Per germline, CDR1 LGHNA and CDR2 YNFKEQ. The CDR3 spans 15 residues. Trimming took 0 bases from V and 0 from J, leaving 9 bases between them. The CDR3 is CASSQEAGSSYEQYF. Written as DNA, the CDR3 is TGTGCCAGCAGCCAAGAGGCCGGGAGCTCCTACGAGCAGTACTTC.

The chain has TRBV30 and TRBJ1-3, with D hard to call. Deletions cut 3 bases from V and 0 bases from J, with 12 bases between. Germline-derived CDR1 and CDR2 are GTSNPN and SVGIG (reference sequence). The CDR3 loop spans 15 amino acids. The CDR3 nucleotides read TGTGCCTGGAGCATTTTTCAGGTCTCTGGAAACACCATATATTTT. Translated, it gives CAWSIFQVSGNTIYF.

This chain connects TRBV5-3 to TRBJ2-7; D may be TRBD1 (6 bases). TRBV5-3 qualifies as an ORF whose function is uncertain. The CDR3 is 15 amino acids. Trimming removed 2 bases from V and 2 bases from J, with 14 bases in between. This chain's CDR3 is CARSFALQGAYEQYF. The CDR3 DNA reads TGTGCCAGAAGCTTCGCCCTACAGGGAGCCTACGAGCAGTACTTC.

This clone was picked up a small number of times. This sequence joins TRBV14 and TRBJ1-2; TRBD1 might be the D (5 bases). Germline loops: CDR1 SGHDN, CDR2 FVKESK. The CDR3 length is 14 residues. Trimming removed 0 bases from V and 7 bases from J, with 12 bases in between. The CDR3 DNA is TGTGCCAGCAGCCAAGAGGGGGAGGGCGTTGGCTACACCTTC. This gives the protein CASSQEGEGVGYTF.

This clone was observed a few times. The chain is built from TRBV2 and TRBJ2-2, with D possibly TRBD1 on 5 matching bases. Between the trimmed V and J ends, which lost 8 bases and 1 base, there was a span of 14 bases. This CDR3 is 15 amino acids long. The germline V gene encodes CDR1 SNHLY and CDR2 FYNNEI. CDR3 DNA: TGTGCCAGCCTAGGATGGCAGGGGAACACCGGGGAGCTGTTTTTT. It is translated as CASLGWQGNTGELFF.

The chain employs TRBV7-9 and TRBJ1-1; no firm D call. Trimming shortened V by 5 bases and J by 10 bases, and 5 bases separated the two germline ends. Per germline, CDR1 SEHNR and CDR2 FQNEAQ (reference sequence). This CDR3 is built from 9 residues. The CDR3 region is CASSPLAFF. Written as DNA, the CDR3 is TGTGCCAGCAGCCCCCTAGCTTTCTTT.